Listed here are 21 T cell receptor beta chains from one sample, sequenced in a study of blood T cell repertoires in COVID-19. Sequenced by immunoSEQ multiplex PCR; TCRdb stores in-frame clones only, minus some. The sample lists around 290,000 clones, approximately 90% occurring once. The sample comprised peripheral blood. These receptors were obtained from a man aged 35-49 years with acute or convalescent COVID-19.

On this clone itself: Within the sample, other DNA sequences also encode this same CDR3. The chain's CDR3 is CASSPDRANYGYTF. In nucleotides, the CDR3 is TGTGCCAGCAGCCCAGACAGGGCTAACTATGGCTACACCTTC. This rearrangement joins TRBV5-4 to TRBJ1-2; 7 bases are shared with TRBD1. The CDR3 extends over 14 amino acids. Germline trimming cut 4 bases from V and 0 bases from J; bases unmatched to any gene: 3. Germline V CDR1 and CDR2: SGHNT, YYREEE (reference sequence).

The chain couples TRBV9 to TRBJ2-3; 8 nucleotides agree with TRBD1. With V trimmed by 5 bases and J by 3 bases, 5 bases remained unmatched. This CDR3 has 14 residues. The germline V gene encodes CDR1 SGDLS and CDR2 YYNGEE. CDR3 DNA: TGTGCCAGCAGGCCAGGGGGCAGGACAGATACGCAGTATTTT. Encoded protein: CASRPGGRTDTQYF.

This rearrangement joins TRBV12-5 to TRBJ1-3, with no clear D. V lost 1 base to trimming and J lost 0 bases, with 13 bases between them. The CDR3 has 17 amino acids. CDR1 and CDR2 (germline): LGHNT, FRNRAP. In DNA, the CDR3 is TGTGCTAGTGGTTTGGACTTCCTTCTTAGCTCTGGAAACACCATATATTTT. It is translated as CASGLDFLLSSGNTIYF.

The chain couples TRBV28 to TRBJ2-2; 7 nucleotides line up with TRBD2. The germline CDR1 and CDR2 sequences are MDHEN and SYDVKM. V was clipped by 1 base and J by 7 bases; unmatched bases: 6. CDR3 size: 15 residues. The CDR3 DNA follows: TGTGCCAGCAGTTTATTACCGGGGGAGGGCGGGGAGCTGTTTTTT. Protein: CASSLLPGEGGELFF. The full variable domain, rest sourced from reference TRBV28 and TRBJ2-2, is DVKVTQSSRYLVKRTGEKVFLECVQDMDHENMFWYRQDPGLGLRLIYFSYDVKMKEKGDIPEGYSVSREKKERFSLILESASTNQTSMYLCASSLLPGEGGELFFGEGSRLTVL.

The chain joins TRBV5-1 to TRBJ2-2; D is perhaps TRBD1 (6 bases). The V end lost 0 bases, the J end lost 7 bases, and 10 bases lay between the germline ends. This CDR3 has 14 amino acids. Germline CDR1 and CDR2: SGHRS and YFSETQ. CDR3 nucleotides: TGCGCCAGCAGCTTGGGACAGGCTGACGGGGAGCTGTTTTTT. As protein: CASSLGQADGELFF.

The V and J genes are TRBV6-1 and TRBJ1-2; TRBD1 is a possible D gene (5 bases). V lost 1 base to trimming and J lost 4 bases, with 10 bases between them. The CDR3 is 14 residues long. Germline V gene data show CDR1 as MNHNS and CDR2 as SASEGT. The CDR3 is CASSEGGGTYGYTF. The CDR3 DNA sequence: TGTGCCAGCAGTGAAGGTGGGGGGACCTATGGCTACACCTTC.

This chain connects TRBV5-4 to TRBJ2-2, with 9 bases that match TRBD2. The CDR3 is 13 amino acids. The germline V gene encodes CDR1 SGHNT and CDR2 YYREEE (reference sequence). V was pared by 5 bases and J by 6 bases, with 2 bases of the junction left unmatched. The CDR3 region has the DNA TGTGCCAGCAGTGGCGGGGGGGCCGGGGAGCTGTTTTTT. It specifies CASSGGGAGELFF.

This rearrangement joins TRBV10-3 to TRBJ1-2; the match to TRBD1 covers 7 bases. Germline lookup yields CDR1 ENHRY and CDR2 SYGVKD. V dropped 0 bases and J dropped 4; count of bases not matched to a gene: 8. CDR3 length equals 16 residues. CDR3 protein: CAISESEGALPYGYTF. CDR3 DNA: TGTGCCATCAGTGAGTCTGAGGGGGCGCTCCCCTATGGCTACACCTTC.

V gene TRBV6-5 combines with J gene TRBJ1-1, with D hard to call. Trimming left V 5 bases short and J 1 base short, with 11 bases between. This CDR3 is built from 14 residues. Germline assignment: CDR1 MNHEY and CDR2 SVGAGI. The CDR3 is CASSREDPNTEAFF. CDR3 nucleotides: TGTGCCAGCAGTCGGGAAGACCCGAACACTGAAGCTTTCTTT.

This chain links TRBV14 with TRBJ1-1; D is perhaps TRBD1 (5 bases). Germline V gives CDR1 SGHDN, CDR2 FVKESK. The CDR3 has 16 residues. Deletions cut 6 bases from V and 1 base from J, with 18 bases between. For the CDR3, the DNA is TGTGCCAGCAGTACCCAGGGAAGGGGCTGGAACACTGAAGCTTTCTTT. Protein product: CASSTQGRGWNTEAFF.

The chain combines TRBV5-4 with TRBJ2-2; TRBD2 matches 7 bases. The germline CDR1 and CDR2 sequences are SGHNT and YYREEE (reference sequence). CDR3 length: 15 amino acids. V lost 4 bases and J lost 0; bases outside the gene matches: 3. The CDR3 nucleotides are TGTGCCAGCAGCCCTGGACTAGCGAACACCGGGGAGCTGTTTTTT. Its protein is CASSPGLANTGELFF.

This chain joins TRBV7-6 and TRBJ2-1; D is undetermined. This CDR3 is 15 amino acids long. V lost 4 bases, J lost 0 bases, and 10 bases lay in between. Germline loops: CDR1 SGHVS, CDR2 FNYEAQ. As DNA, the CDR3 is TGTGCCAGCAGCTCCGCCTGGAGCTCCTACAATGAGCAGTTCTTC. It specifies CASSSAWSSYNEQFF.

The chain combines TRBV18 with TRBJ1-3, with 7 nucleotides matching TRBD1. This CDR3 comprises 16 residues. The germline gives CDR1 KGHSH, CDR2 LQKENI. V shed 5 bases, J shed 4 bases, and the junction held 11 bases outside the gene matches. The CDR3 bases are TGTGCCAGCTCATCGTGGGGCCAGGGACAGGGAAACACCATATATTTT. Translating it yields CASSSWGQGQGNTIYF.

Only a few counts were recorded for this clone. The V and J genes are TRBV19 and TRBJ1-2; D possibly corresponds to TRBD1 (5 bases). The V gene lost 3 bases and the J gene lost 8 bases, with 16 bases spanning the gap. The CDR3 is made up of 14 amino acids. The germline V gene encodes CDR1 LNHDA and CDR2 SQIVND (reference sequence). CDR3 sequence reads: CASSIASGLQGYTF. The CDR3 coding sequence is TGTGCCAGTAGTATTGCTTCAGGGCTGCAGGGCTACACCTTC.

In regard to this clone: At one end the junction does not follow the germline gene, possibly because of a read error. The chain carries TRBV6-2 or TRBV6-3 and TRBJ1-1, with 7 bases that match TRBD1. The CDR3 has 16 residues. Germline V gene data show CDR1 as MNHEY and CDR2 as SVGEGT. The CDR3 protein is CASSYSTGWENTGAFF. CDR3 sequence (DNA): TGTGCCAGCAGTTACTCGACAGGGTGGGAGAACACTGGAGCTTTCTTT.

V gene TRBV5-1 combines with J gene TRBJ2-7, with D unclear. The CDR3 is made up of 15 amino acids. V lost 0 bases to trimming and J lost 3 bases, with 13 bases between them. Germline CDR1 and CDR2: SGHRS and YFSETQ. CDR3 nucleotide sequence: TGCGCCAGCAGCTTGGGGCCCCAAACCCGCTACGAGCAGTACTTC. Its translation is CASSLGPQTRYEQYF.

The rearrangement joins TRBV2 to TRBJ2-3; D gene ambiguous. Germline V lookup: CDR1 SNHLY, CDR2 FYNNEI. The CDR3 is 15 residues long. Trimming removed 2 bases from V and 2 bases from J, with 11 bases in between. CDR3 bases: TGTGCCAGCAGTGAATTAGTCGAAGACACAGATACGCAGTATTTT. This sequence encodes CASSELVEDTDTQYF.

The chain couples TRBV6-5 to TRBJ2-3; TRBD2 aligns across 14 bases. Germline CDR1 MNHEY, CDR2 SVGAGI. J gave up 6 bases and V 4 bases, and 6 bases lay outside the gene matches. The CDR3 has 16 residues. The CDR3 coding sequence is TGTGCCAGCAGTTTCGGGACTAGCGGGGGATATGATACGCAGTATTTT. Translation gives CASSFGTSGGYDTQYF.

The gene calls are TRBV5-8 and TRBJ1-2, with TRBD1 matching over 7 bases. V trimming: 4 bases; J trimming: 4 bases; junction bases outside the gene matches: 10. Germline V gives CDR1 SGHTS, CDR2 YDEGEE. The CDR3 length is 15 residues. CDR3: CASSPLGGPSYGYTF. CDR3 coding DNA: TGTGCCAGCAGCCCGTTAGGGGGCCCGTCCTATGGCTACACCTTC.

Concerning this clone itself: The sample has other DNA sequences that encode this CDR3 too. V and J are TRBV19 and TRBJ2-7; a weak D match, TRBD1 (5 bases). From germline, CDR1 is LNHDA and CDR2 SQIVND (reference sequence). The V gene lost 3 bases and the J gene lost 1 base, with 7 bases spanning the gap. The CDR3 covers 13 residues. This CDR3 is CASSIQGSYEQYF. In DNA, the CDR3 is TGTGCCAGTAGTATCCAGGGTTCCTACGAGCAGTACTTC.

This chain joins TRBV24-1 and TRBJ2-1, with D unresolved. The CDR3 sequence is 11 residues long. Trimming cost V 5 bases and J 9 bases, with 7 bases left between them. The germline gives CDR1 KGHDR, CDR2 SFDVKD. The CDR3 coding sequence is TGTGCCACCAGTGTTACAAGTGAGCAGTTCTTC. As protein: CATSVTSEQFF.